This entry lists 5 T cell receptor beta chains sequenced from one sample in a study of T cell repertoires in cytomegalovirus infection. Antigens of these TCRs are unknown. Each CDR3 protein is one row after TCRdb ran MiXCR on the reads. The sample includes about 830,000 distinct CDR3 sequences, roughly 33% seen only once; the top ten take 12%. This specimen consisted of cultured CD8+ T cells from PBMCs, obtained from culture after CMV antigen stimulation. These receptors came from a human donor in good health (CMV status not recorded). Some clones in this sample may be carry-over from other donors' samples.

This clonotype was observed a handful of times. Written as DNA, the CDR3 is TGTGCCAGCAGCCCCGTGGACAACTATGGCTACACCTTC. Protein sequence: CASSPVDNYGYTF. V and J are TRBV7-8 and TRBJ1-2; D not certain. This CDR3 spans 13 amino acids. Between the trimmed V and J ends, which lost 5 bases and 2 bases, there was a span of 9 bases. The germline V gene has CDR1 SGHVS and CDR2 FQNEAQ. Complete variable domain (other parts from reference TRBV7-8 and TRBJ1-2): GAGVSQSPRYKVAKRGQDVALRCDPISGHVSLFWYQQALGQGPEFLTYFQNEAQLDKSGLPSDRFFAERPEGSVSTLKIQRTQQEDSAVYLCASSPVDNYGYTFGSGTRLTVV.

The chain links TRBV20-1 to TRBJ1-4; D is ambiguous. V lost 5 bases, J lost 0 bases, and 10 bases lay in between. CDR1 is DFQATT, CDR2 SNEGSKA, per germline (reference sequence). The CDR3 sequence is 14 residues long. For the CDR3, the DNA is TGCAGTGCTGGTAACCCTGCAACTAATGAAAAACTGTTTTTT. It encodes CSAGNPATNEKLFF.

The rearrangement links TRBV7-9 to TRBJ2-1; 9 positions agree with TRBD2. The CDR3 loop spans 15 amino acids. From germline, CDR1 is SEHNR and CDR2 FQNEAQ (reference sequence). The V and J ends lost 1 base and 9 bases, in that order; junction bases with no gene match: 7. The CDR3 is CASSLVLAGRGEQFF. The CDR3 region has the DNA TGTGCCAGCAGCTTAGTCCTAGCGGGGCGCGGTGAGCAGTTCTTC. Full variable domain (remainder filled in from reference TRBV7-9 and TRBJ2-1): DTGVSQNPRHKITKRGQNVTFRCDPISEHNRLYWYRQTLGQGPEFLTYFQNEAQLEKSRLLSDRFSAERPKGSFSTLEIQRTEQGDSAMYLCASSLVLAGRGEQFFGPGTRLTVL.

The genes are TRBV2 and TRBJ2-3; D gene uncertain. The CDR3 is 14 amino acids. Trimming cost V 8 bases and J 0 bases, with 12 bases left between them. Germline CDR1 SNHLY, CDR2 FYNNEI. CDR3 bases: TGTGCCAGCCCGCTCGTAGCTAGCACAGATACGCAGTATTTT. It codes for CASPLVASTDTQYF.

This clonotype has only one observation. This chain links TRBV7-6 with TRBJ2-2; the D is unclear. V was cut by 4 bases and J by 2 bases, with 5 bases left in between. The CDR3 runs to 13 residues. Germline loops: CDR1 SGHVS, CDR2 FNYEAQ. CDR3 nucleotides: TGTGCCAGCAGCTCCTTCAACACCGGGGAGCTGTTTTTT. This sequence encodes CASSSFNTGELFF.